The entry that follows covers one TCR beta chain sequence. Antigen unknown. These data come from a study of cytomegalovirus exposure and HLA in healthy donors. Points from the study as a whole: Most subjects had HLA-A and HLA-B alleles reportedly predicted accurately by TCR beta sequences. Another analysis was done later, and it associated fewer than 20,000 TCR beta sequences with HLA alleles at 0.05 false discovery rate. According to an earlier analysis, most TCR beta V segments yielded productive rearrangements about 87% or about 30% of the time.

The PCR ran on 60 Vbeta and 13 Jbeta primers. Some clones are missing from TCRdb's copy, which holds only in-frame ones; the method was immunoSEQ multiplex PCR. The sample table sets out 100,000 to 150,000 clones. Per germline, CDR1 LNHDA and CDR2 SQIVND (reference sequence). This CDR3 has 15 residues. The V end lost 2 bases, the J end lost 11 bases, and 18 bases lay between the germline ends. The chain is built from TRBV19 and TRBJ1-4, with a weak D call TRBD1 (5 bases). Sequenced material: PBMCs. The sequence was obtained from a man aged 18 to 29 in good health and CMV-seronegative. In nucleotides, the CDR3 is TGTGCCAGTAGTATACGAAGCAGGGAGGAAGGGAAACTGTTTTTT. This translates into CASSIRSREEGKLFF. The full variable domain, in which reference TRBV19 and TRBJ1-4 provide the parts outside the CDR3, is DGGITQSPKYLFRKEGQNVTLSCEQNLNHDAMYWYRQDPGQGLRLIYYSQIVNDFQKGDIAEGYSVSREKKESFPLTVTSAQKNPTAFYLCASSIRSREEGKLFFGSGTQLSVL.